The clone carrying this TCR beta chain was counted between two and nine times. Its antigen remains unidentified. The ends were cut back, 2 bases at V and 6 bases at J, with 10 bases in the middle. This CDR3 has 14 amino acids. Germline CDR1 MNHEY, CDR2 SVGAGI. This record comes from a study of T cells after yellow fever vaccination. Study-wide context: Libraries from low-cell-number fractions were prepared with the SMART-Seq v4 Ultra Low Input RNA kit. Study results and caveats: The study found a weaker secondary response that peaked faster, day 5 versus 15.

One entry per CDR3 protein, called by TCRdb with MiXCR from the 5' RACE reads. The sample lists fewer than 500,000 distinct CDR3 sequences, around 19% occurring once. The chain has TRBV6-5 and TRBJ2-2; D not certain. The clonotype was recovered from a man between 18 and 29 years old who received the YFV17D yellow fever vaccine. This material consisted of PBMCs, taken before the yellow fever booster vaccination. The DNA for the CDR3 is TGTGCCAGCAGTTACACTGGGAAACCCGGGGAGCTGTTTTTT. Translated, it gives CASSYTGKPGELFF.